One and the same sample provided the 28 T cell receptor beta chains below, sequenced in a study of T cells in Graves' hyperthyroidism and ophthalmopathy. The CDR3 regions of TCR beta were amplified from RNA transcripts. HTBI primers were employed in a first-round RT-PCR of the TCR CDR3. One entry per CDR3 protein results from TCRdb running MiXCR on the multiplex PCR reads. Seen here are 450,000 to 650,000 distinct CDR3 sequences, more than 13% observed once, and the top ten hold less than 9%. Sequencing was carried out using blood. The receptor source for this set is a woman between 18 and 30 years old with Graves' ophthalmopathy.

This clonotype was seen a few times. Here the CDR3 DNA reads TGTGCCAGTAGTATAACTAGCAGCAGCTCCTACGAGCAGTACTTC. Translating gives CASSITSSSSYEQYF. The chain joins TRBV19 to TRBJ2-7, with a weak D call TRBD2 (6 bases). Trimming took 2 bases from V and 0 from J, leaving 11 bases between them. The CDR3 contains 15 residues. Germline values: CDR1 LNHDA, CDR2 SQIVND (reference sequence). Drawing the rest from reference TRBV19 and TRBJ2-7, the complete variable domain is DGGITQSPKYLFRKEGQNVTLSCEQNLNHDAMYWYRQDPGQGLRLIYYSQIVNDFQKGDIAEGYSVSREKKESFPLTVTSAQKNPTAFYLCASSITSSSSYEQYFGPGTRLTVT.

This clonotype has a count of ten or more. The chain links TRBV4-1 to TRBJ2-1; D is ambiguous. The V gene lost 1 base and the J gene lost 7 bases, with 11 bases spanning the gap. Per germline, CDR1 MGHRA and CDR2 YSYEKL. The CDR3 loop spans 14 amino acids. CDR3 in DNA: TGCGCCAGCAGCCAAGTTCACCAGGTGAATGAGCAGTTCTTC. Its translation: CASSQVHQVNEQFF.

This clonotype was seen ten or more times. This sequence joins TRBV7-9 and TRBJ2-7; 7 positions agree with TRBD1. The CDR3 consists of 16 residues. Per germline, CDR1 SEHNR and CDR2 FQNEAQ (reference sequence). V shed 1 base and J 3 bases; nucleotides not matched to a gene: 9. The CDR3 reads CASSLVGWDSRYEQYF. DNA of the CDR3: TGTGCCAGCAGCTTAGTTGGCTGGGACAGTCGCTACGAGCAGTACTTC. Using reference TRBV7-9 and TRBJ2-7 for the parts outside the CDR3, the full variable domain is DTGVSQNPRHKITKRGQNVTFRCDPISEHNRLYWYRQTLGQGPEFLTYFQNEAQLEKSRLLSDRFSAERPKGSFSTLEIQRTEQGDSAMYLCASSLVGWDSRYEQYFGPGTRLTVT.

This clonotype was seen many times. The V gene is TRBV5-5, the J gene TRBJ1-2; D gene ambiguous. The CDR3 sequence is 15 residues long. V was trimmed by 1 base and J by 1 base, leaving 11 bases between them. CDR1 is SGHKS, CDR2 YYEKEE, per germline (reference sequence). The CDR3 DNA sequence: TGTGCCAGCAGCTTGCAACTCGCTCTTAACTATGGCTACACCTTC. Translated, it gives CASSLQLALNYGYTF. The full variable domain, rest sourced from reference TRBV5-5 and TRBJ1-2, is DAGVTQSPTHLIKTRGQQVTLRCSPISGHKSVSWYQQVLGQGPQFIFQYYEKEERGRGNFPDRFSARQFPNYSSELNVNALLLGDSALYLCASSLQLALNYGYTFGSGTRLTVV.

The sample holds many counts of this clonotype. The chain employs TRBV2 and TRBJ2-1; D is undetermined. This CDR3 has 18 amino acids. V lost 2 bases to trimming and J lost 1 base, with 18 bases between them. Germline CDR1 and CDR2: SNHLY and FYNNEI. Here the CDR3 DNA reads TGTGCCAGCAGTGAATTCGGCTATATAGTTGGATCCTACAATGAGCAGTTCTTC. As protein: CASSEFGYIVGSYNEQFF.

This clonotype was seen repeatedly, ten times or more. The chain joins TRBV14 to TRBJ1-6; no definite D call. This CDR3 region has 15 residues. The germline V gene encodes CDR1 SGHDN and CDR2 FVKESK. V gave up 3 bases and J gave up 0 bases, with 6 bases separating them. The CDR3 loop is CASSHQSSYNSPLHF. The CDR3 region has the DNA TGTGCCAGCAGCCACCAGAGCTCCTATAATTCACCCCTCCACTTT.

This clonotype was counted at least ten times. The chain combines TRBV6-5 with TRBJ2-2; D unclear. The germline gives CDR1 MNHEY, CDR2 SVGAGI. The CDR3 length is 12 residues. With 0 bases removed from V and 5 bases from J, the gap between germline ends came to 1 base. This chain's CDR3 is CASSYSTGELFF. Written as DNA, the CDR3 is TGTGCCAGCAGTTACTCGACCGGGGAGCTGTTTTTT.

This rearrangement joins TRBV4-1 to TRBJ1-4; possibly TRBD1 for D (5 bases). The ends were cut back, 3 bases at V and 5 bases at J, with 16 bases in the middle. Per the germline V gene, CDR1 is MGHRA and CDR2 is YSYEKL. This CDR3 spans 16 amino acids. Written as DNA, the CDR3 is TGCGCCAGCAGCCATATTGGACATGAGGGAAATGAAAAACTGTTTTTT. This sequence encodes CASSHIGHEGNEKLFF.

The DNA for the CDR3 is TGTGCCAGCCGAAGTTACTACGGGGACGGAGACTGCGAGCAGTACTTC. This translates into CASRSYYGDGDCEQYF. The V call is TRBV6-1, the J call TRBJ2-7; the D call may be TRBD1 or TRBD2 (5 bases each). Between the trimmed V and J ends, which lost 8 bases and 6 bases, there was a span of 26 bases. There are 16 residues in the CDR3. Germline-derived CDR1 and CDR2 are MNHNS and SASEGT.

In this sample, this clonotype turned up many times. The V and J genes are TRBV28 and TRBJ2-7; TRBD1 agrees at 7 bases. V dropped 2 bases and J dropped 2; count of bases not matched to a gene: 6. Germline lookup yields CDR1 MDHEN and CDR2 SYDVKM. The CDR3 runs to 15 residues. CDR3 protein: CASSLVEGGPYEQYF. As DNA, the CDR3 is TGTGCCAGCAGTTTAGTAGAAGGGGGCCCCTACGAGCAGTACTTC. The full variable domain, its missing parts supplied by reference TRBV28 and TRBJ2-7, is DVKVTQSSRYLVKRTGEKVFLECVQDMDHENMFWYRQDPGLGLRLIYFSYDVKMKEKGDIPEGYSVSREKKERFSLILESASTNQTSMYLCASSLVEGGPYEQYFGPGTRLTVT.

This clonotype was counted at least ten times. The V call is TRBV6-1, the J call TRBJ2-1; 9 positions match TRBD1. This CDR3 region has 15 residues. Germline V gives CDR1 MNHNS, CDR2 SASEGT. Trimming took 6 bases from V and 4 from J; bases not matched to a gene: 7. The CDR3 sequence is CASRTQGAEYNEQFF. In DNA form, the CDR3 reads TGTGCCAGCAGGACACAGGGGGCTGAATACAATGAGCAGTTCTTC.

This clonotype was seen repeatedly, ten times or more. The gene calls are TRBV6-2 or TRBV6-3 and TRBJ2-7; no firm D call. The CDR3 loop spans 13 amino acids. Trimming left V 0 bases short and J 3 bases short, with 6 bases between. The germline V gene encodes CDR1 MNHEY and CDR2 SVGEGT. CDR3 loop: CASSYSGRYEQYF. The CDR3 coding sequence is TGTGCCAGCAGTTACTCGGGCCGCTACGAGCAGTACTTC.

This rearrangement joins TRBV4-1 to TRBJ1-2; 8 bases agree with TRBD1. The V and J ends lost 1 base and 7 bases, in that order; junction bases with no gene match: 8. The CDR3 loop spans 15 amino acids. In germline, CDR1 is MGHRA, CDR2 YSYEKL. Here the CDR3 DNA reads TGCGCCAGCAGCCAAGTACCAGGGGGCTCAAGTGGCTACACCTTC. As protein: CASSQVPGGSSGYTF.

This clonotype has more than one count but fewer than ten. The junction departs from germline at one end; a sequencing error may be responsible. J is TRBJ1-4 and V is TRBV5-1; D might be TRBD1 (5 bases). CDR1 and CDR2 from the germline V gene are SGHRS and YFSETQ. The length of the CDR3 is 15 residues. The CDR3 region has the DNA TGTGCCAGCAGCGACGCGCAAGGGGCTAATGAAAAACTGTTTTTT. It codes for CASSDAQGANEKLFF.

This clonotype was counted ten times or more. The chain links TRBV29-1 to TRBJ2-7, with D possibly matching TRBD1 (6 bases). V was trimmed by 4 bases and J by 2 bases, leaving 18 bases between them. CDR3 length: 15 residues. Germline V gene sequence: CDR1 SQVTM, CDR2 ANQGSEA. Here the CDR3 DNA reads TGCAGCGTTGTTCCCACGGCAGGGGTTACCTACGAGCAGTACTTC. Its protein product is CSVVPTAGVTYEQYF.

V usage is TRBV24-1 and J usage is TRBJ2-2, with TRBD1 matching over 7 bases. After removal of 5 bases from V and 9 bases from J, the junction contained 11 bases not matched to a gene. Germline-derived CDR1 and CDR2 are KGHDR and SFDVKD. The CDR3 sequence is 15 residues long. Written as DNA, the CDR3 is TGTGCCACCAGTGGGACAGGCGAAACCGGCCGGGAGCTGTTTTTT. Translating it yields CATSGTGETGRELFF.

This clonotype was detected many times. The genes are TRBV18 and TRBJ2-5; D not certain. This CDR3 region has 14 residues. Per the germline V gene, CDR1 is KGHSH and CDR2 is LQKENI. V lost 3 bases and J 7 bases, leaving 15 bases between the germline ends. CDR3 loop: CASSPQEKSGTQYF. The DNA of the CDR3 is TGTGCCAGCTCACCCCAAGAAAAGTCGGGGACCCAGTACTTC.

This clonotype has ten or more counts. The rearrangement links TRBV6-5 to TRBJ2-1; TRBD2 matches at 7 bases. Germline V gene lookup returns CDR1 MNHEY and CDR2 SVGAGI. This CDR3 spans 15 amino acids. J lost 3 bases, V lost 2 bases, and 4 bases had no gene match. The CDR3 DNA reads TGTGCCAGCAGTTACCGGGCGGGAGACTACAATGAGCAGTTCTTC. Translation: CASSYRAGDYNEQFF.

For this clonotype: This may be a read error: a much more frequent sequence differs by one nucleotide. The rearrangement uses TRBV20-1 and TRBJ1-5, with TRBD1 matching over 8 bases. This CDR3 contains 17 residues. Germline V gene lookup returns CDR1 DFQATT and CDR2 SNEGSKA (reference sequence). The ends lost 0 bases at V and 6 bases at J; junction bases unmatched: 13. The CDR3 DNA reads as TGCAGTGCTAGAGATCGAAGGGGTGACAGGGGCGGTCAGCCCCAGCATTTT. It specifies CSARDRRGDRGGQPQHF.

There are many counts of this clonotype. The chain joins TRBV27 to TRBJ2-1; TRBD2 matches 10 bases. Germline CDR1 is MNHEY and CDR2 is SMNVEV (reference sequence). The CDR3 runs 16 residues. The V and J ends lost 5 bases and 4 bases, in that order; junction bases with no gene match: 8. The CDR3 spells CASSPRASGRYNEQFF. CDR3 nucleotides: TGTGCCAGCAGTCCCCGTGCTAGCGGGAGATACAATGAGCAGTTCTTC.

In its sample, this clonotype was seen many times. This chain joins TRBV2 and TRBJ1-1; maybe TRBD1 (6 bases). This CDR3 comprises 15 residues. V lost 7 bases and J 2 bases, leaving 17 bases between the germline ends. Germline assignment: CDR1 SNHLY and CDR2 FYNNEI. CDR3 nucleotides: TGTGCCAGCACCTACCTTGAGGGGGGAAACACTGAAGCTTTCTTT. It codes for CASTYLEGGNTEAFF.

This clonotype has at least ten counts. The rearrangement links TRBV28 to TRBJ2-2, with D uncertain. The CDR3 contains 12 residues. V was cut by 4 bases and J by 8 bases, with 8 bases left in between. Germline CDR1 and CDR2: MDHEN and SYDVKM. The CDR3: CASSWPPGELFF. The CDR3 DNA is TGTGCCAGCAGTTGGCCCCCGGGGGAGCTGTTTTTT.

This clonotype appeared once. The junction departs from germline at one end; a sequencing error may be responsible. The chain couples TRBV5-5 to TRBJ2-2; D possibly matches TRBD1 or TRBD2 (6 bases each). This CDR3 region has 17 residues. Germline V CDR1 and CDR2: SGHKS, YYEKEE (reference sequence). The CDR3: CASSLAPNRDLAGELLF. The CDR3 DNA reads as TGTGCCAGCAGCTTGGCTCCTAACAGGGACTTGGCCGGGGAGCTGCTTTTT. Together with reference TRBV5-5 and TRBJ2-2, the CDR3 gives the full variable domain: DAGVTQSPTHLIKTRGQQVTLRCSPISGHKSVSWYQQVLGQGPQFIFQYYEKEERGRGNFPDRFSARQFPNYSSELNVNALLLGDSALYLCASSLAPNRDLAGELLFGEGSRLTVL.

In its sample, this clonotype was seen many times. The chain links TRBV3-1 to TRBJ1-1, with 7 bases lining up with TRBD1. The V gene's germline CDR1 is LGHDT and CDR2 YNNKEL (reference sequence). With V trimmed by 5 bases and J by 0 bases, 6 bases remained unmatched. This CDR3 comprises 15 residues. The CDR3 DNA sequence: TGTGCCAGCAGCGCCCGGGGGACAGTGAACACTGAAGCTTTCTTT. Its protein is CASSARGTVNTEAFF.

Ten or more counts support this clonotype. The chain combines TRBV20-1 with TRBJ2-7; 7 bases match TRBD1. The V and J ends lost 3 bases and 6 bases, in that order; junction bases with no gene match: 5. The CDR3 has 12 amino acids. Germline V gene sequence: CDR1 DFQATT, CDR2 SNEGSKA (reference sequence). CDR3 in DNA: TGCAGTGCTAGCACGACAGGGCGCGAGCAGTACTTC. This gives the protein CSASTTGREQYF.

This clonotype was detected ten times or more. This chain uses TRBV7-2 with TRBJ2-2, with D tentatively TRBD2 (6 bases). This CDR3 is 15 amino acids long. The germline CDR1 and CDR2 sequences are SGHTA and FQGNSA. Trimming cost V 5 bases and J 3 bases, with 13 bases left between them. DNA of the CDR3: TGTGCCAGCAGCCGACCCCGCGGGGACACCGGGGAGCTGTTTTTT. Translation gives CASSRPRGDTGELFF.

This clonotype showed up many times. This chain joins TRBV28 and TRBJ2-5; D might be TRBD1 or TRBD2, each matching 7 bases. This CDR3 is built from 17 residues. In germline, CDR1 is MDHEN, CDR2 SYDVKM. Trimming pared 7 bases from V and 2 bases from J, leaving 23 bases between. The CDR3 bases are TGTGCCAGCACCCCCCCGGGGTCAGGGGGAGGGCAAGAGACCCAGTACTTC. Protein: CASTPPGSGGGQETQYF.

This clonotype was recorded at least ten times. The rearrangement links TRBV10-3 to TRBJ2-1; weak D call: TRBD1 (6 bases). There are 14 residues in the CDR3. Deletions cut 7 bases from V and 1 base from J, with 11 bases between. The germline CDR1 and CDR2 sequences are ENHRY and SYGVKD. CDR3 coding DNA: TGTGCCATCAAGGACAGAGGTTCCTACAATGAGCAGTTCTTC. Its translation is CAIKDRGSYNEQFF.